These 13 T cell receptor beta chains were sequenced from one sample in a study of monozygotic twins with inflammatory bowel disease. TCRdb re-called the 5' RACE reads, yielding one record per CDR3 amino acid sequence without DNA. The sample table includes about 380,000 distinct CDR3 sequences. The sequenced material came from blood. The receptors derive from a human donor with ulcerative colitis or Crohn's disease, or a healthy co-twin of an affected twin (not recorded which).

This chain connects TRBV10-3 to TRBJ2-5; TCRdb proposes TRBD1, but this gene call is untestable without DNA. The germline V gene encodes CDR1 ENHRY and CDR2 SYGVKD. There are 16 residues in the CDR3. The CDR3 spells CAISEPLGGQSETQYF.

J is TRBJ2-7 and V is TRBV6-5; TCRdb's D call of TRBD1 is untestable without DNA. CDR3 length: 16 residues. CDR1 is MNHEY, CDR2 SVGAGI, per germline. The CDR3 loop reads CASSYDGNRPSYEQYF.

V and J are TRBV5-1 and TRBJ2-7; TCRdb's D call, TRBD2, is unchecked because there is no DNA. Germline V lookup: CDR1 SGHRS, CDR2 YFSETQ. This CDR3 region has 12 residues. The chain's CDR3 is CASNDYDNEQYF.

V is TRBV5-5 and J is TRBJ2-5; TCRdb gives TRBD1 as the D gene, but with no DNA this cannot be confirmed. The CDR3 has 14 amino acids. Germline V CDR1 and CDR2: SGHKS, YYEKEE (reference sequence). The CDR3 is CASSPQGGEETQYF. The whole variable domain, filled in from reference TRBV5-5 and TRBJ2-5, reads DAGVTQSPTHLIKTRGQQVTLRCSPISGHKSVSWYQQVLGQGPQFIFQYYEKEERGRGNFPDRFSARQFPNYSSELNVNALLLGDSALYLCASSPQGGEETQYFGPGTRLLVL.

This chain connects TRBV7-9 to TRBJ2-1; no DNA is available, so the TRBD2 call from TCRdb remains unchecked. CDR3 size: 14 residues. In germline, CDR1 is SEHNR, CDR2 FQNEAQ (reference sequence). The CDR3: CASSLGDYRNEQFF.

V gene TRBV10-3 combines with J gene TRBJ1-2; the TCRdb call, TRBD1, lacks DNA for checking. Germline CDR1 ENHRY, CDR2 SYGVKD. The CDR3 has 12 amino acids. CDR3 loop: CAISARGYGYTF.

V gene TRBV30 combines with J gene TRBJ2-7. CDR1 and CDR2 (germline): GTSNPN, SVGIG (reference sequence). CDR3 length: 14 amino acids. CDR3 residues: CAWSVVVDSYEQYF.

CDR3 in amino acids: CASEKTGRGTETQYF. The chain has TRBV5-1 and TRBJ2-5; the D call of TRBD1 rests on TCRdb alone, since no DNA is present to check it. Germline CDR1 and CDR2: SGHRS and YFSETQ. The CDR3 runs 15 residues.

This chain connects TRBV5-1 to TRBJ2-1; TCRdb's assignment of TRBD1 cannot be checked, as there is no DNA. The CDR3 has 15 amino acids. Germline V lookup: CDR1 SGHRS, CDR2 YFSETQ. CDR3 amino acids: CASSLGGQAVNEQFF.

The chain has TRBV5-1 and TRBJ1-2. CDR3 length equals 14 residues. Germline V gene lookup returns CDR1 SGHRS and CDR2 YFSETQ. The CDR3 here is CASSLNRGSDGYTF. The whole variable domain, filled in from reference TRBV5-1 and TRBJ1-2, reads KAGVTQTPRYLIKTRGQQVTLSCSPISGHRSVSWYQQTPGQGLQFLFEYFSETQRNKGNFPGRFSGRQFSNSRSEMNVSTLELGDSALYLCASSLNRGSDGYTFGSGTRLTVV.

The chain recombines TRBV5-6 with TRBJ2-1; TCRdb's D call of TRBD1 is untestable without DNA. The germline V gene has CDR1 SGHDT and CDR2 YYEEEE. The CDR3 totals 15 residues. CDR3 sequence reads: CASSLMEQGRNEQFF.

The V and J genes are TRBV4-3 and TRBJ1-2; no DNA is available, so the TRBD1 call from TCRdb remains unchecked. Germline V CDR1 and CDR2: LGHNA, YSLEER. The CDR3 covers 15 residues. CDR3 in amino acids: CASSQDRQGIGGYTF.

V gene TRBV20-1 combines with J gene TRBJ2-4; without DNA, the TCRdb call of TRBD1 cannot be checked. This CDR3 has 14 amino acids. Germline CDR1 DFQATT, CDR2 SNEGSKA (reference sequence). CDR3 loop: CSAGTGLAKNIQYF.